This record covers a single T cell receptor (beta chain). The antigen is not known. This sample stems from a study of PD-1 blockade in classical Hodgkin lymphoma. Stated time point: cycle 4 day 1 (C4D1), after less than seven weeks of nivolumab. Every patient relapsed after autologous stem cell transplantation, and brentuximab vedotin exposure varied. Magnetic negative selection of thawed PBMCs yielded the CD8+ T cells. Clones were read by immunoSEQ multiplex PCR, and TCRdb kept only the in-frame ones, dropping some. Here the sample spans 15,000 to 25,000 clones, approximately 80% being singletons. Study findings and constraints: Patients newly diagnosed and complete responders had comparable baseline diversity.

Sequenced here: CD8+ T cells from blood, sampled before the fourth cycle of nivolumab. The TCR originated in a human donor with classical Hodgkin lymphoma.

The DNA of the CDR3 is TGTGCCAGCAGTTTATGGGGAGATACGCAGTATTTT. This sequence encodes CASSLWGDTQYF. The chain couples TRBV27 to TRBJ2-3; D ambiguous. The CDR3 covers 12 residues. In germline, CDR1 is MNHEY, CDR2 SMNVEV (reference sequence). Trimming pared 1 base from V and 5 bases from J, leaving 4 bases between.